These T cell receptor beta chains were read from a single sample in a study of cytomegalovirus exposure and HLA in healthy donors. The data were produced by immunoSEQ multiplex PCR, yet TCRdb's version contains in-frame clones alone and is incomplete. This sample's clone table lists more than 50,000 clones. Sequenced material: PBMCs. The receptors shown here come from a woman between 35 and 50 years old in good health and CMV-seronegative. CDR3s include the opening cysteine and the closing phenylalanine or tryptophan. The D gene is left open where the match is weak.

v_call: TRBV7-2
j_call: TRBJ2-5
d_call: TRBD1
cdr3_aa: CATQLGLGGQGMETQYF
cdr3_nt: TGTGCCACCCAATTAGGGTTGGGGGGACAGGGGATGGAGACCCAGTACTTC

v_call: TRBV6-5
j_call: TRBJ2-7
d_call: TRBD2
cdr3_aa: CASSYSGGSGSYEQYF
cdr3_nt: TGTGCCAGCAGTTACTCAGGCGGGAGTGGATCCTACGAGCAGTACTTC

v_call: TRBV5-1
j_call: TRBJ2-1
d_call: TRBD1
cdr3_aa: CASSLTGDTYNEQFF
cdr3_nt: TGCGCCAGCAGCTTGACAGGGGACACCTACAATGAGCAGTTCTTC

v_call: TRBV1
j_call: TRBJ2-5
d_call: -
cdr3_aa: CTSSQLAGGETQYF
cdr3_nt: TGCACCAGCAGCCAACTAGCGGGGGGGGAGACCCAGTACTTC

v_call: TRBV5-1
j_call: TRBJ1-3
d_call: TRBD1
cdr3_aa: CASGQGAGNTIYF
cdr3_nt: TGCGCCAGTGGACAGGGGGCTGGAAACACCATATATTTT

v_call: TRBV28
j_call: TRBJ1-5
d_call: TRBD1
cdr3_aa: CASSLGTALLSNQPQHF
cdr3_nt: TGTGCCAGCAGTTTGGGGACAGCACTATTGAGCAATCAGCCCCAGCATTTT

v_call: TRBV30
j_call: TRBJ1-2
d_call: TRBD1
cdr3_aa: CAWSLPQGALGYTF
cdr3_nt: TGTGCCTGGAGTCTACCACAGGGGGCGCTTGGCTACACCTTC

v_call: TRBV18
j_call: TRBJ1-1
d_call: -
cdr3_aa: CASSPPSVMNTEAFF
cdr3_nt: TGTGCCAGCTCACCACCGTCAGTTATGAACACTGAAGCTTTCTTT

v_call: TRBV6-1
j_call: TRBJ1-5
d_call: -
cdr3_aa: CASSDGGRNQPQHF
cdr3_nt: TGTGCCAGCAGTGACGGGGGGCGCAATCAGCCCCAGCATTTT

v_call: TRBV30
j_call: TRBJ2-6
d_call: -
cdr3_aa: CAWKIAGANVLTF
cdr3_nt: TGTGCCTGGAAGATAGCTGGGGCCAACGTCCTGACTTTC

v_call: TRBV6-5
j_call: TRBJ1-5
d_call: TRBD1
cdr3_aa: CASSYRRTGPYQPQHF
cdr3_nt: TGTGCCAGCAGTTACCGGAGGACAGGACCGTATCAGCCCCAGCATTTT

v_call: TRBV29-1
j_call: TRBJ2-2
d_call: TRBD1
cdr3_aa: CSVRGQGSTGELFF
cdr3_nt: TGCAGCGTGAGGGGACAGGGGAGCACCGGGGAGCTGTTTTTT

v_call: TRBV7-8
j_call: TRBJ2-7
d_call: TRBD2
cdr3_aa: CASTQLAVSYEQYF
cdr3_nt: TGTGCCAGCACCCAACTAGCGGTTTCATACGAGCAGTACTTC

v_call: TRBV30
j_call: TRBJ2-2
d_call: TRBD1
cdr3_aa: CAWSKGQGTGELFF
cdr3_nt: TGTGCCTGGAGCAAGGGACAGGGCACCGGGGAGCTGTTTTTT

v_call: TRBV6-5
j_call: TRBJ2-3
d_call: -
cdr3_aa: CASKRGGADTQYF
cdr3_nt: TGTGCCAGCAAAAGGGGAGGCGCAGATACGCAGTATTTT

v_call: TRBV7-3
j_call: TRBJ2-4
d_call: -
cdr3_aa: CASSLRGGPGDIQYF
cdr3_nt: TGTGCCAGCAGCTTAAGGGGGGGCCCCGGGGACATTCAGTACTTC

v_call: TRBV30
j_call: TRBJ2-7
d_call: -
cdr3_aa: CAWSVRGGNYGQYF
cdr3_nt: TGTGCCTGGAGTGTAAGAGGGGGAAATTATGGGCAGTACTTC

v_call: TRBV6-5
j_call: TRBJ2-2
d_call: TRBD2
cdr3_aa: CASSLGTSGAGELFF
cdr3_nt: TGTGCCAGCAGTCTGGGGACTAGCGGGGCCGGGGAGCTGTTTTTT

v_call: TRBV27
j_call: TRBJ2-5
d_call: TRBD2
cdr3_aa: CASIQTSGGETQYF
cdr3_nt: TGTGCCAGCATCCAGACTAGCGGGGGAGAGACCCAGTACTTC

v_call: TRBV5-4
j_call: TRBJ1-5
d_call: -
cdr3_aa: CASSLGGAGDQPQHF
cdr3_nt: TGTGCCAGCAGCTTGGGAGGGGCAGGGGATCAGCCCCAGCATTTT

v_call: TRBV13
j_call: TRBJ2-6
d_call: -
cdr3_aa: CASSLWIAGSGANVLTF
cdr3_nt: TGTGCCAGCAGCTTATGGATCGCGGGGTCTGGGGCCAACGTCCTGACTTTC

v_call: TRBV9
j_call: TRBJ1-6
d_call: -
cdr3_aa: CASSVEPLLPGGPPVPLHF
cdr3_nt: TGTGCCAGCAGCGTAGAACCTTTGTTGCCGGGGGGCCCCCCTGTTCCCCTCCACTTT

v_call: TRBV7-5
j_call: TRBJ1-2
d_call: -
cdr3_aa: CVRRPEKGYTF
cdr3_nt: TGTGTCAGAAGACCGGAGAAGGGCTACACCTTC

v_call: TRBV5-4
j_call: TRBJ2-7
d_call: TRBD2
cdr3_aa: CASSLQLAGGNEQYF
cdr3_nt: TGTGCCAGCAGTTTACAACTAGCGGGAGGAAATGAGCAGTACTTC

v_call: TRBV7-2
j_call: TRBJ2-7
d_call: TRBD2
cdr3_aa: CASSEPGLAGEVVSYEQYF
cdr3_nt: TGTGCCAGCAGCGAGCCGGGACTAGCGGGAGAAGTCGTCTCCTACGAGCAGTACTTC

v_call: TRBV27
j_call: TRBJ2-5
d_call: TRBD2
cdr3_aa: CASSLRLAGTTMETQYF
cdr3_nt: TGTGCCAGCAGTTTAAGACTAGCGGGGACCACCATGGAGACCCAGTACTTC

v_call: TRBV15
j_call: TRBJ2-3
d_call: -
cdr3_aa: CATSRELPSRGSTDTQYF
cdr3_nt: TGTGCCACCAGCAGAGAGCTCCCGTCGCGGGGTAGCACAGATACGCAGTATTTT

v_call: TRBV5-4
j_call: TRBJ2-3
d_call: TRBD1
cdr3_aa: CASSLPDRDTDTQYF
cdr3_nt: TGTGCCAGCAGCCTCCCCGACAGGGACACAGATACGCAGTATTTT

v_call: TRBV4-1
j_call: TRBJ1-4
d_call: -
cdr3_aa: CASSQETARQGEKLFF
cdr3_nt: TGCGCCAGCAGCCAGGAAACAGCCCGGCAGGGTGAAAAACTGTTTTTT

v_call: TRBV6-1
j_call: TRBJ1-6
d_call: TRBD1
cdr3_aa: CASSGSRGRSYNSPLHF
cdr3_nt: TGTGCCAGCAGTGGAAGCAGGGGGCGTTCCTATAATTCACCCCTCCACTTT

v_call: TRBV5-1
j_call: TRBJ2-7
d_call: -
cdr3_aa: CASSFGQLYEQYF
cdr3_nt: TGCGCCAGCAGCTTTGGACAGCTCTACGAGCAGTACTTC

v_call: TRBV10-3
j_call: TRBJ1-1
d_call: TRBD1
cdr3_aa: CAISETGQMNTEAFF
cdr3_nt: TGTGCCATCAGTGAGACGGGACAGATGAACACTGAAGCTTTCTTT

v_call: TRBV6-5
j_call: TRBJ1-2
d_call: TRBD1
cdr3_aa: CASSYGQGAYGYTF
cdr3_nt: TGTGCCAGCAGTTACGGACAGGGAGCCTATGGCTACACCTTC

v_call: TRBV28
j_call: TRBJ1-5
d_call: -
cdr3_aa: CASSFGSQRGNQPQHF
cdr3_nt: TGTGCCAGCAGTTTTGGATCGCAAAGGGGGAATCAGCCCCAGCATTTT

v_call: TRBV7-2
j_call: TRBJ2-5
d_call: -
cdr3_aa: CASSPYAGGEETQYF
cdr3_nt: TGTGCCAGCAGCCCCTACGCTGGCGGAGAAGAGACCCAGTACTTC

v_call: TRBV7-9
j_call: TRBJ1-2
d_call: TRBD1
cdr3_aa: CASSSEETGADYGYTF
cdr3_nt: TGTGCCAGCAGCTCTGAGGAGACAGGGGCGGACTATGGCTACACCTTC

v_call: TRBV2
j_call: TRBJ2-5
d_call: TRBD2
cdr3_aa: CASRVGLAGGTYQETQYF
cdr3_nt: TGTGCCAGCAGAGTTGGACTAGCGGGAGGAACGTACCAAGAGACCCAGTACTTC

v_call: TRBV29-1
j_call: TRBJ2-4
d_call: -
cdr3_aa: CSGRRGNIQYF
cdr3_nt: TGCAGCGGACGCAGAGGGAACATTCAGTACTTC

v_call: TRBV9
j_call: TRBJ2-3
d_call: TRBD2
cdr3_aa: CASSVTSGGAPDTQYF
cdr3_nt: TGTGCCAGCAGCGTGACTAGCGGGGGGGCACCAGATACGCAGTATTTT

v_call: TRBV5-1
j_call: TRBJ2-7
d_call: TRBD1
cdr3_aa: CASSLQGAYLDEQYF
cdr3_nt: TGCGCCAGCAGCTTACAGGGGGCGTATCTCGACGAGCAGTACTTC

v_call: TRBV7-6
j_call: TRBJ2-2
d_call: TRBD2
cdr3_aa: CASSRTSGGHTNTGELFF
cdr3_nt: TGTGCCAGCAGCCGGACTAGCGGGGGGCACACGAACACCGGGGAGCTGTTTTTT

v_call: TRBV5-1
j_call: TRBJ1-3
d_call: -
cdr3_aa: CVSSLAGQQTHSGNTIYF
cdr3_nt: TGCGTCAGCTCGCTGGCTGGACAGCAAACCCACTCTGGAAACACCATATATTTT

v_call: TRBV10-3
j_call: TRBJ2-7
d_call: -
cdr3_aa: CAIWRGGVGEQYF
cdr3_nt: TGTGCCATCTGGCGAGGAGGGGTTGGCGAGCAGTACTTC

v_call: TRBV5-6
j_call: TRBJ2-7
d_call: TRBD2
cdr3_aa: CASSLVVPSGMNYEQYF
cdr3_nt: TGTGCCAGCAGCTTGGTGGTGCCTAGCGGGATGAATTACGAGCAGTACTTC

v_call: TRBV30
j_call: TRBJ1-5
d_call: -
cdr3_aa: CAWSDVGQPQHF
cdr3_nt: TGTGCCTGGAGTGACGTCGGTCAGCCCCAGCATTTT

v_call: TRBV14
j_call: TRBJ1-1
d_call: -
cdr3_aa: CASSPTVTYTEAFF
cdr3_nt: TGTGCCAGCAGCCCGACAGTAACCTACACTGAAGCTTTCTTT

v_call: TRBV9
j_call: TRBJ1-4
d_call: -
cdr3_aa: CASSPDRSNEKLFF
cdr3_nt: TGTGCCAGCAGCCCTGACAGGAGCAATGAAAAACTGTTTTTT

v_call: TRBV19
j_call: TRBJ2-5
d_call: -
cdr3_aa: CAGSVTPGGVQETQYF
cdr3_nt: TGTGCCGGTAGTGTGACTCCTGGCGGGGTCCAAGAGACCCAGTACTTC

v_call: TRBV7-3
j_call: TRBJ2-3
d_call: TRBD2
cdr3_aa: CASSQTSASTDTQYF
cdr3_nt: TGTGCCAGCAGCCAGACTAGCGCCAGCACAGATACGCAGTATTTT

v_call: TRBV7-6
j_call: TRBJ2-2
d_call: TRBD1
cdr3_aa: CASSLVQGAAGELFF
cdr3_nt: TGTGCCAGCAGCTTAGTCCAGGGGGCCGCCGGGGAGCTGTTTTTT

v_call: TRBV27
j_call: TRBJ1-6
d_call: -
cdr3_aa: CASSLLQAYNSPLHF
cdr3_nt: TGTGCCAGCAGTTTACTGCAGGCCTATAATTCACCCCTCCACTTT

v_call: TRBV5-8
j_call: TRBJ2-2
d_call: -
cdr3_aa: CASSLEADGELFF
cdr3_nt: TGTGCCAGCAGCTTGGAAGCTGACGGGGAGCTGTTTTTT

v_call: TRBV19
j_call: TRBJ2-2
d_call: -
cdr3_aa: CASKQVRADTGELFF
cdr3_nt: TGTGCCAGTAAGCAGGTCAGGGCGGACACCGGGGAGCTGTTTTTT

v_call: TRBV9
j_call: TRBJ2-7
d_call: TRBD1
cdr3_aa: CASSPRDRVVHEQYF
cdr3_nt: TGTGCCAGCAGCCCCCGGGACAGGGTAGTCCACGAGCAGTACTTC

v_call: TRBV18
j_call: TRBJ1-2
d_call: TRBD1
cdr3_aa: CASSPGTGTMRGYTF
cdr3_nt: TGTGCCAGCTCACCTGGGACAGGGACCATGCGGGGCTACACCTTC